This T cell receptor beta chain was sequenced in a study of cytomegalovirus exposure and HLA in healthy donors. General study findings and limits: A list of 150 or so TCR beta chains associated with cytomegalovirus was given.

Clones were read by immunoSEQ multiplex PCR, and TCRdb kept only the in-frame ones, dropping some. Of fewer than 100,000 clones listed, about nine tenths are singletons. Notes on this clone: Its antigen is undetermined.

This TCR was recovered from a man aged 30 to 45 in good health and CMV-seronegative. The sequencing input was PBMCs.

The CDR3, as DNA: TGTGCCAGCTCACCACTACCAAGGACAGACTCCTATAATTCACCCCTCCACTTT. Protein product: CASSPLPRTDSYNSPLHF. The gene calls are TRBV18 and TRBJ1-6; perhaps TRBD1 as D (6 bases). Trimming stripped 1 base from V and 0 bases from J, with 13 bases between. CDR3 length equals 18 residues. The V gene's germline CDR1 is KGHSH and CDR2 LQKENI.